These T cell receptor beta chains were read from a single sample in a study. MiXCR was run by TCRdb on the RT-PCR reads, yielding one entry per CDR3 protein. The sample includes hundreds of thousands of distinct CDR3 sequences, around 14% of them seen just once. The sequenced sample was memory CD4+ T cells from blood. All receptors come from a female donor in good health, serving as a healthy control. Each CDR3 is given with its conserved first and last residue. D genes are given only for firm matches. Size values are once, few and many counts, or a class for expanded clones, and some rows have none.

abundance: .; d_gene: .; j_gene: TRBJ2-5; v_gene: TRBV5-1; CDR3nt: TGCGCCAGCAGCTTCTCCCCTACAGGGTTGGGAGAGACCCAGTACTTC; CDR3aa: CASSFSPTGLGETQYF
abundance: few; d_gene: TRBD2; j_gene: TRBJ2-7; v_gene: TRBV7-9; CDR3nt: TGTGCCAGCAGCCTAGCGGGGCAAAGGGGACAGCAGTACTTC; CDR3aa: CASSLAGQRGQQYF
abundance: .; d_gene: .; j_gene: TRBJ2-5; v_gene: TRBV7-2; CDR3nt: TGTGCCAGCAGCCCCCTTGGGATTTGGGGGGAGACCCAGTACTTC; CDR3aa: CASSPLGIWGETQYF
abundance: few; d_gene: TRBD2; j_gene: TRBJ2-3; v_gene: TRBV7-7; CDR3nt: TGCATAGGGGGAAATAGCGGGACCACAGATACGCAGTATTTT; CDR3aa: CIGGNSGTTDTQYF
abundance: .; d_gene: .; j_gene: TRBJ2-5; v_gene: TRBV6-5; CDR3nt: TGTGCCAGCAGATCCCCGGAGACAGAGACCCAGTACTTC; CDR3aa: CASRSPETETQYF
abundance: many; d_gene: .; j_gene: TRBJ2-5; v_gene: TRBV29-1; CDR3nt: TGCAGCGTTGCCTGGGGCGTCCAAGAGACCCAGTACTTC; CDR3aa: CSVAWGVQETQYF
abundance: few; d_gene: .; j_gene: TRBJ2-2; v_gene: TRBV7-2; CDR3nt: TGTGCCAGCAGCTCTTCGTCCTCCACCGGGGAGCTGTTTTTT; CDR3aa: CASSSSSSTGELFF
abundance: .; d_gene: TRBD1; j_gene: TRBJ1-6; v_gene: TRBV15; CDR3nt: TGTGCCACCAGTATGACCGGGACAGAGGATTCACCCCTCCACTTT; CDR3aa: CATSMTGTEDSPLHF
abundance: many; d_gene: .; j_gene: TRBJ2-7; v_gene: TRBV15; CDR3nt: TGTGCCACCAGCAGGTCGGGGACCGGGTTCAGTGAGCAGTACTTC; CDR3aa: CATSRSGTGFSEQYF
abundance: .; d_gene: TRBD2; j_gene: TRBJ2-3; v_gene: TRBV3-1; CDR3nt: TGTGCCAGCGCGCCTAGCGGGACGTCAAATACGCAGTATTTT; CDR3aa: CASAPSGTSNTQYF
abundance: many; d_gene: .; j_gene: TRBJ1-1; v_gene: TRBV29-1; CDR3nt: TGCAGCACCACAGGGAACACTGAAGCTTTCTTT; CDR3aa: CSTTGNTEAFF
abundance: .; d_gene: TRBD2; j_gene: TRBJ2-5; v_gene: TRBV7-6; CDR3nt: TGTGCCAGCAGCCGCGGGGGGGGGCTCCAAGAGACCCAGTACTTC; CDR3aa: CASSRGGGLQETQYF
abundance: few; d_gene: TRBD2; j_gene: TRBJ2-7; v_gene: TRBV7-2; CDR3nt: TGTGCCAGCAGGCGGGGAGGGGACTCCTACGAGCAGTACTTC; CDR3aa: CASRRGGDSYEQYF
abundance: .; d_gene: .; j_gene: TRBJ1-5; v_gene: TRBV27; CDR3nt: TGTGCCAGCAGTGCCCGACGTCTGATGCCCCAGCATTTT; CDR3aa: CASSARRLMPQHF
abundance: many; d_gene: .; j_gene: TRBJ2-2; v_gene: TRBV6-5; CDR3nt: TGTGCCAGCAAATCCGGGAGCGGAGGCACCGGGGAGCTGTTTTTT; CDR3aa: CASKSGSGGTGELFF
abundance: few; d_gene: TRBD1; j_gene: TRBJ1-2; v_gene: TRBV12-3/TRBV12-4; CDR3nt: TGTGCCAGCAGGGACGGGGACAGCGCTAACTATGGCTACACCTTC; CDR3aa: CASRDGDSANYGYTF
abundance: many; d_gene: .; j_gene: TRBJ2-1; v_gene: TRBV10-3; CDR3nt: TGTGCCATCAGTGTGGGTCCCAGCTACAATGAGCAGTTCTTC; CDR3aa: CAISVGPSYNEQFF
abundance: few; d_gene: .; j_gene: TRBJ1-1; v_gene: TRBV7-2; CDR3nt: TGTGCCAGCAGCTCAGACCCTATGTCGATTGAAGCTTTCTTT; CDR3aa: CASSSDPMSIEAFF